This T cell receptor beta chain comes out of a study of regulatory T cells in long-lasting Graves disease. The germline CDR1 and CDR2 sequences are SEHNR and FQNEAQ (reference sequence). Trimming shortened V by 5 bases and J by 5 bases, and 21 bases separated the two germline ends. The CDR3 sequence is 16 residues long. This clonotype was picked up a small number of times. Time point in this sample: persistent/refractory GD, antithyroid drugs over 5 years with positive TRAb. The TCR library was made from RNA extracted from PBMCs. TCR beta libraries were built with iRepertoire HTBI primers and Arm-PCR of CDR3 regions. TCRdb ran MiXCR on the multiplex PCR reads and lists one entry per CDR3 protein. The sample includes some 470,000 distinct CDR3 sequences, 20% to 25% of them seen just once.

The sequenced sample was peripheral blood mononuclear cells (PBMCs), obtained when the disease was refractory, from a patient treated with antithyroid drugs. This receptor was obtained from a female donor with Graves disease. The chain uses TRBV7-9 and TRBJ2-5; a weak D match, TRBD2 (7 bases). The CDR3 sequence is CASSPTGGGRAETQYF. DNA for the CDR3: TGTGCCAGCAGCCCCACGGGGGGCGGGAGAGCGGAGACCCAGTACTTC.